This entry describes one TCR beta chain. Only a few counts were recorded for this clonotype. The antigen this receptor binds is unknown. No much larger clonotype is one base removed from it; base qualities were not supplied. The V and J ends are trimmed by 2 bases and 4 bases, leaving 6 bases between them. CDR1 SGHRS and CDR2 YFSETQ are derived from the germline V gene. Inclusive of the bounding cysteine and phenylalanine, the CDR3 is 13 residues long. CDR3 DNA only is kept here, 39 bases in frame from base 1. This sample was sequenced with an Illumina MiSeq. TCRdb reprocessing: public reads trimmed at Q25 with fastp, clones called with MiXCR, in-frame beta chains kept. Every entry covers one CDR3 protein and lists the most common genes and DNA from its rows. For this sample the table gives under 2,000 distinct CDR3 sequences, of which less than 40% were detected only once. The leading ten clones occupy roughly 18% of the sample.

The entry originates in a study of T cell repertoires in enteric fever (dated by TCRdb to the late 2010s). Looking at the study overall: Working with volunteers who had been experimentally challenged with Salmonella Typhi or Paratyphi A, the study rebuilt the Salmonella-specific repertoire of their circulating effector CD4+ T cells. Mass cytometry was used to identify circulating effector CD4+ T cells responding to Salmonella infection. Tetramers loaded with CdtB(105-125) peptide variants (SP110Y, ST110H) were used to stain T cells, including ex vivo. Live fluorescence barcoding was joined in the study by mass cytometry, by T cell receptor sequencing and by unbiased single-cell cloning.

The investigation overall reported the following: Single amino acid differences in the immunodominant proteins CdtB and PhoN appeared to drive the accumulation of T cells that did not cross-react between serovars. S. Typhi- and S. Paratyphi A-specific immunodominant T cell antigens were identified as HlyE and CdtB, respectively. Among the expanded clonotypes were cross-reactive responses to distantly related Salmonella serovars, as well as clones that recognized antigens found only in S. Typhi or S. Paratyphi A.

This sequence originates from a human donor with Salmonella enteric fever, either typhoid or paratyphoid (not recorded which). The chain is encoded by TRBV5-1 joined to TRBJ2-2; no D gene can be assigned with confidence. Sequencing used CCR7- CD38- CD4+ T cells from PBMCs. The nucleotides read TGCGCCAGCAGCTTTGTGGTCACCGGGGAGCTGTTTTTT. It is translated as CASSFVVTGELFF.